The 25 T cell receptor beta chains below come from one sample, sequenced in a study of Ad26.COV2.S vaccination and SARS-CoV-2 variants. Treatment noted: about 20 received Ad26.COV2.S at low or high dose, single or two shots; 5 received placebo; per-sample allocation not given. The samples date from day 63 after the first vaccine or placebo injection. Profiled with immunoSEQ multiplex PCR; TCRdb holds only in-frame clones, not every one. The sample carries about 350,000 clones, approximately 86% recorded once. Here the sequenced sample was peripheral blood, taken in a trial of Ad26.COV2.S vaccine versus placebo. Every receptor here comes from a person aged 18-65 years who received the Ad26.COV2.S COVID-19 vaccine or a placebo.

The CDR3 DNA reads as TGTGCCAGCAGCTCCATGACAGGGTCCTACGAGCAGTACTTC. Its translation is CASSSMTGSYEQYF. This chain links TRBV7-9 with TRBJ2-7, with 7 positions matching TRBD1. V trimming: 4 bases; J trimming: 1 base; junction bases outside the gene matches: 4. This CDR3 spans 14 amino acids. CDR1 SEHNR and CDR2 FQNEAQ come from the germline V gene (reference sequence). The whole variable domain, remainder taken from reference TRBV7-9 and TRBJ2-7, is DTGVSQNPRHKITKRGQNVTFRCDPISEHNRLYWYRQTLGQGPEFLTYFQNEAQLEKSRLLSDRFSAERPKGSFSTLEIQRTEQGDSAMYLCASSSMTGSYEQYFGPGTRLTVT.

This clone has a single count. This rearrangement joins TRBV7-9 to TRBJ2-7, with D perhaps matching TRBD2 (5 bases). This CDR3 comprises 14 residues. The germline gives CDR1 SEHNR, CDR2 FQNEAQ (reference sequence). V dropped 5 bases and J dropped 6 bases, with 17 bases sitting between them. The CDR3 DNA reads as TGTGCCAGCAGCCCTCTTGGGAGCGTCGGCGAGCAGTACTTC. Translated, it gives CASSPLGSVGEQYF.

DNA of the CDR3: TGTGCCAGCAGCCCACAACTAGCGGGAGTTAAGACCCAGTACTTC. It encodes CASSPQLAGVKTQYF. The chain recombines TRBV7-8 with TRBJ2-5, with TRBD2 matching over 11 bases. The junction had 8 bases not matched to a gene; V was cut back by 5 bases and J by 6 bases. The CDR3 sequence is 15 residues long. Per the germline V gene, CDR1 is SGHVS and CDR2 is FQNEAQ.

This chain joins TRBV9 and TRBJ2-5, with TRBD2 matching over 7 bases. J lost 4 bases, V lost 3 bases, and 9 bases had no gene match. Germline lookup yields CDR1 SGDLS and CDR2 YYNGEE. The CDR3 runs to 15 residues. The CDR3 DNA reads as TGTGCCAGCAGCGCGAGCAGCGGCGGGGGAGAGACCCAGTACTTC. Its translation is CASSASSGGGETQYF.

This rearrangement joins TRBV5-1 to TRBJ2-1, with D perhaps given as TRBD1 or TRBD2 (5 bases each). Germline CDR1 is SGHRS and CDR2 is YFSETQ. V was trimmed by 4 bases and J by 9 bases, leaving 20 bases between them. CDR3 length: 15 residues. This CDR3 is CASSPGTGQYAEQFF. The DNA for the CDR3 is TGCGCCAGCAGCCCCGGGACCGGGCAGTACGCTGAGCAGTTCTTC.

The chain carries TRBV25-1 and TRBJ1-2; no clear D. Germline assignment: CDR1 MGHDK and CDR2 SYGVNS. Trimming stripped 6 bases from V and 8 bases from J, with 28 bases between. This CDR3 is 17 amino acids long. CDR3 region: CASSPDADFSFKGGYTF. DNA of the CDR3: TGTGCCAGCAGCCCCGATGCCGATTTTAGCTTTAAAGGCGGCTACACCTTC.

A few counts support this clone. The chain combines TRBV5-4 with TRBJ1-1, with TRBD1 matching 9 bases. The CDR3 is made up of 14 amino acids. Germline assignment: CDR1 SGHNT and CDR2 YYREEE (reference sequence). V lost 3 bases to trimming and J lost 4 bases; unmatched junction nucleotides: 4. The CDR3 is CASSSGTGSTEAFF. CDR3 in DNA: TGTGCCAGCAGCTCGGGGACAGGGAGCACTGAAGCTTTCTTT.

This chain joins TRBV3-1 (or the pseudogene TRBV3-2) and TRBJ2-1; 12 nucleotides align to TRBD2. There are 15 residues in the CDR3. CDR1 is LGHDT and CDR2 is YNNKEL in the germline V gene (reference sequence). The DNA for the CDR3 is TGTGCAGTATCTAGCGGGGGGGCCTTGTACAATGAGCAGTTCTTC. Its translation: CAVSSGGALYNEQFF.

Written as DNA, the CDR3 is TGTGCCAGCAGCCTGCGGGACAGGGACAATCAGCCCCAGCATTTT. Protein product: CASSLRDRDNQPQHF. V and J are TRBV4-2 and TRBJ1-5; 9 bases agree with TRBD1. Trimming cost V 4 bases and J 3 bases; bases outside gene matches: 4. Germline V gene lookup returns CDR1 LGHNA and CDR2 YNFKEQ. This CDR3 is built from 15 residues.

The rearrangement uses TRBV28 and TRBJ2-7; D gene uncertain. The V gene's germline CDR1 is MDHEN and CDR2 SYDVKM. The CDR3 loop spans 12 amino acids. V shed 4 bases and J shed 3 bases, with 7 bases lying between them. This CDR3 is CASSSFLYEQYF. CDR3 sequence (DNA): TGTGCCAGCAGTTCATTCCTCTACGAGCAGTACTTC.

The J gene is TRBJ2-7, the V gene TRBV7-2; tentatively, D is TRBD1 or TRBD2 (6 bases each). Per the germline V gene, CDR1 is SGHTA and CDR2 is FQGNSA. The ends were cut back, 5 bases at V and 5 bases at J, with 16 bases in the middle. This CDR3 is 14 amino acids long. CDR3 in amino acids: CASSPQGGLDEQYF. The CDR3 region has the DNA TGTGCCAGCAGCCCACAAGGGGGGCTGGACGAGCAGTACTTC.

The chain employs TRBV10-1 and TRBJ2-2; TRBD1 matches 7 bases. V was pared by 6 bases and J by 6 bases, with 4 bases of the junction left unmatched. From germline, CDR1 is WNHNN and CDR2 SYGVQD (reference sequence). This CDR3 has 13 residues. The CDR3 loop reads CASRTGYSGELFF. Written as DNA, the CDR3 is TGCGCCAGCAGGACAGGGTATTCCGGGGAGCTGTTTTTT.

This rearrangement joins TRBV10-1 to TRBJ2-3; D gene uncertain. CDR1 and CDR2 from the germline V gene are WNHNN and SYGVQD (reference sequence). The V and J ends lost 0 bases and 10 bases respectively, with 14 bases between them. This CDR3 contains 14 residues. CDR3 amino acids: CASSESTLPGAQYF. The CDR3 DNA follows: TGCGCCAGCAGTGAGTCGACTCTTCCCGGAGCGCAGTATTTT.

The V call is TRBV4-2, the J call TRBJ2-7, with 7 bases aligning to TRBD2. This CDR3 has 15 amino acids. Trimming removed 4 bases from V and 6 bases from J; junction bases left unmatched: 12. Germline V lookup: CDR1 LGHNA, CDR2 YNFKEQ. CDR3 protein: CASSPLREGLREQYF. The CDR3 DNA follows: TGTGCCAGCAGCCCTTTGAGGGAGGGCCTGCGCGAGCAGTACTTC.

The chain combines TRBV18 with TRBJ2-5; D ambiguous. The CDR3 runs 13 residues. Germline V lookup: CDR1 KGHSH, CDR2 LQKENI. V was shortened by 3 bases and J by 2 bases, with 7 bases between the two germline ends. The CDR3 is CASSPAEQETQYF. The CDR3 DNA is TGTGCCAGCTCACCGGCCGAACAAGAGACCCAGTACTTC.

V gene TRBV4-2 combines with J gene TRBJ2-1; the match to TRBD2 covers 14 bases. Germline V CDR1 and CDR2: LGHNA, YNFKEQ. V lost 3 bases and J lost 9; bases outside the gene matches: 10. This CDR3 region has 17 residues. CDR3 loop: CASSHLEGLAGVGEQFF. In DNA, the CDR3 is TGTGCCAGCAGCCACCTAGAGGGACTAGCGGGAGTGGGTGAGCAGTTCTTC.

This sequence joins TRBV28 and TRBJ2-7, with D hard to call. CDR3 length equals 16 residues. V lost 2 bases, J lost 0 bases, and 14 bases lay in between. Germline CDR1 MDHEN, CDR2 SYDVKM. The CDR3 region has the DNA TGTGCCAGCAGTTTACCTGTACAGCTATCCTCCTACGAGCAGTACTTC. Translation gives CASSLPVQLSSYEQYF.

V and J are TRBV5-1 and TRBJ2-5, with 11 bases lining up with TRBD2. CDR3 length equals 18 residues. Unmatched junction bases numbered 16, after V lost 5 bases and J lost 4 bases. Germline CDR1 is SGHRS and CDR2 is YFSETQ. The CDR3 region has the DNA TGCGCCAGCAGACTAGGGACCCTCACACTAGCGGGAGCAGAGACCCAGTACTTC. Translation gives CASRLGTLTLAGAETQYF. The entire variable domain, with the rest obtained from reference TRBV5-1 and TRBJ2-5, is as follows: KAGVTQTPRYLIKTRGQQVTLSCSPISGHRSVSWYQQTPGQGLQFLFEYFSETQRNKGNFPGRFSGRQFSNSRSEMNVSTLELGDSALYLCASRLGTLTLAGAETQYFGPGTRLLVL.

J is TRBJ1-6 and V is TRBV5-1; D may be TRBD1 (5 bases). CDR1 and CDR2 from the germline V gene are SGHRS and YFSETQ. V shed 5 bases and J shed 8 bases, with 14 bases lying between them. The CDR3 loop spans 14 amino acids. Here the CDR3 DNA reads TGCGCCAGCAGAAGGGGAGAACTCGATTCACCCCTCCACTTT. Residues: CASRRGELDSPLHF.

In this sample, this clone turned up once. The genes are TRBV11-3 and TRBJ2-1, with D perhaps matching TRBD1 or TRBD2 (6 bases each). Trimming removed 5 bases from V and 2 bases from J, with 10 bases in between. The CDR3 covers 14 residues. Germline CDR1 SGHNT, CDR2 YENEEA. CDR3 nucleotides: TGTGCCAGCAGCCAACGGGGGCCCTACAATGAGCAGTTCTTC. This gives the protein CASSQRGPYNEQFF. The variable domain in full, with the rest retrieved from reference TRBV11-3 and TRBJ2-1, is EAGVVQSPRYKIIEKKQPVAFWCNPISGHNTLYWYLQNLGQGPELLIRYENEEAVDDSQLPKDRFSAERLKGVDSTLKIQPAELGDSAVYLCASSQRGPYNEQFFGPGTRLTVL.

This clone showed up just a few times. This chain links TRBV27 with TRBJ1-4, with unresolved D. The CDR3 length is 14 residues. The V end was cut by 0 bases, the J end by 5 bases, with 7 bases between. The germline gives CDR1 MNHEY, CDR2 SMNVEV (reference sequence). The CDR3 here is CASSLSVANEKLFF. The CDR3, as DNA: TGTGCCAGCAGTTTATCGGTCGCAAATGAAAAACTGTTTTTT.

The table lists this clone with a few counts. Additional DNA sequences in this sample encode the identical CDR3. This chain links TRBV5-1 with TRBJ2-7; no clear D. Trimming pared 0 bases from V and 3 bases from J, leaving 4 bases between. The germline gives CDR1 SGHRS, CDR2 YFSETQ. This CDR3 is 12 amino acids long. CDR3 coding DNA: TGCGCCAGCAGCTTGGACCGCTACGAGCAGTACTTC. This translates into CASSLDRYEQYF.

This clone was counted only a few times. The rearrangement links TRBV14 to TRBJ1-6; D unresolved. V lost 4 bases and J lost 3, with 10 bases in between. Per the germline V gene, CDR1 is SGHDN and CDR2 is FVKESK. This CDR3 region has 15 residues. CDR3 protein: CASSRTGSYNSPLHF. The CDR3 DNA sequence: TGTGCCAGCAGCCGAACCGGGAGCTATAATTCACCCCTCCACTTT.

This clone was seen once. The chain couples TRBV28 to TRBJ1-1; D is uncertain. Germline V gives CDR1 MDHEN, CDR2 SYDVKM. V was trimmed by 5 bases and J by 8 bases, leaving 21 bases between them. The CDR3 has 15 amino acids. The chain's CDR3 is CASSTPAYPRGEAFF. The CDR3, as DNA: TGTGCCAGCAGTACGCCTGCCTATCCTCGAGGGGAAGCTTTCTTT. Filled out from reference TRBV28 and TRBJ1-1, the complete variable domain reads DVKVTQSSRYLVKRTGEKVFLECVQDMDHENMFWYRQDPGLGLRLIYFSYDVKMKEKGDIPEGYSVSREKKERFSLILESASTNQTSMYLCASSTPAYPRGEAFFGQGTRLTVV.

The chain links TRBV7-9 to TRBJ1-6; D possibly corresponds to TRBD1 (6 bases). The CDR3 is made up of 16 amino acids. CDR1 is SEHNR, CDR2 FQNEAQ, per germline (reference sequence). The ends were cut back, 4 bases at V and 5 bases at J, with 15 bases in the middle. The CDR3 sequence: CASSSEAQGHNSPLHF. The CDR3 DNA reads TGTGCCAGCAGCTCCGAGGCCCAGGGGCATAATTCACCCCTCCACTTT. The complete variable domain, with remaining parts taken from reference TRBV7-9 and TRBJ1-6, reads DTGVSQNPRHKITKRGQNVTFRCDPISEHNRLYWYRQTLGQGPEFLTYFQNEAQLEKSRLLSDRFSAERPKGSFSTLEIQRTEQGDSAMYLCASSSEAQGHNSPLHFGNGTRLTVT.